This entry features one T cell receptor (beta chain) sequence. The antigen is undetermined. The entry originates in a study of beta chain features in type 1 diabetes. Study-wide findings and caveats: Researchers reported that naive, central memory and Treg TCRB repertoires appeared more similar in patients than in healthy donors.

The V gene's germline CDR1 is SGHTA and CDR2 FQGNSA. The V end lost 3 bases, the J end lost 0 bases, and 10 bases lay between the germline ends. The CDR3 runs 15 residues. All of the isolated RNA was reverse transcribed, so expressed TCRB transcripts were sequenced. Generated by immunoSEQ multiplex PCR, the TCRdb table keeps only in-frame clones and is missing some. Of some 300,000 clones listed, 7.5% to 9.5% were seen once; the top ten hold more than 1%. This chain joins TRBV7-2 and TRBJ2-3, with D perhaps TRBD2 (5 bases). The sequenced material came from central memory CD4+ T cells from blood. The sequence derives from a woman between 18 and 29 years old in good health. CDR3 protein: CASSFLATSTDTQYF. As DNA, the CDR3 is TGTGCCAGCAGCTTTCTAGCCACTAGCACAGATACGCAGTATTTT.